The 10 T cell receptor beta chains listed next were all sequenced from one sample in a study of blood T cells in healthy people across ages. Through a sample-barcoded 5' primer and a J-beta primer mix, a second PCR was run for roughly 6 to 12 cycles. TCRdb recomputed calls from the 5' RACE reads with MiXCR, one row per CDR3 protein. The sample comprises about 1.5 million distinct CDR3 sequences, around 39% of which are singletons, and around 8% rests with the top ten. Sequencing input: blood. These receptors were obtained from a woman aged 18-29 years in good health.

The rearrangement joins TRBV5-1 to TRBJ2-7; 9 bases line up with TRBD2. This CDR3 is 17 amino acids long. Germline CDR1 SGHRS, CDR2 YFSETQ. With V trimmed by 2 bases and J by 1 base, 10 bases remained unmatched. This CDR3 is CASSFKWSSGVSYEQYF. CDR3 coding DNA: TGCGCCAGCAGCTTTAAGTGGTCTAGCGGGGTTTCCTACGAGCAGTACTTC.

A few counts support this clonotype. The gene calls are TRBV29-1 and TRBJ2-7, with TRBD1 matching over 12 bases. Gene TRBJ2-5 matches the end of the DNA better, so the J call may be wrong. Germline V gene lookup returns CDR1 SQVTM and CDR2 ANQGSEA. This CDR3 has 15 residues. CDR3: CSVDQGQGAGETQYF. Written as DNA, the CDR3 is TGCAGCGTTGATCAGGGACAGGGGGCGGGAGAGACCCAGTACTTC.

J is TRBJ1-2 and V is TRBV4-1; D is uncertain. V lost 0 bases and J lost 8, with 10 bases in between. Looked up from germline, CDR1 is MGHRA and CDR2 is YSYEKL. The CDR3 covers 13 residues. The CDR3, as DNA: TGCGCCAGCAGCCAAGAGAGTAGGAGGGGCTACACCTTC. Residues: CASSQESRRGYTF.

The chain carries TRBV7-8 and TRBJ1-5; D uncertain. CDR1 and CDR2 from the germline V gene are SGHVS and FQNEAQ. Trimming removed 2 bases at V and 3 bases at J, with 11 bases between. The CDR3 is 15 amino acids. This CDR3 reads CASSLSLVPNQPQHF. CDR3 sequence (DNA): TGTGCCAGCAGCTTAAGCTTGGTCCCCAATCAGCCCCAGCATTTT.

The DNA of the CDR3 is TGTGCCAGCAGCTTAGCTCCCGCCCAAGGGAATCAGCCCCAGCATTTT. Translated, it gives CASSLAPAQGNQPQHF. The gene calls are TRBV7-9 and TRBJ1-5, with D unclear. The germline V gene has CDR1 SEHNR and CDR2 FQNEAQ (reference sequence). Between the trimmed V and J ends, which lost 0 bases and 4 bases, there was a span of 13 bases. This CDR3 has 16 amino acids.

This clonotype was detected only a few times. The CDR3 region is CSAHGGDTTYEQYF. The CDR3 DNA is TGCAGCGCGCACGGTGGGGACACGACCTACGAGCAGTACTTC. V is TRBV29-1 and J is TRBJ2-7, with D tentatively TRBD1 (6 bases). This CDR3 is 14 amino acids long. V was shortened by 7 bases and J by 2 bases, with 18 bases between the two germline ends. Germline V gene sequence: CDR1 SQVTM, CDR2 ANQGSEA.

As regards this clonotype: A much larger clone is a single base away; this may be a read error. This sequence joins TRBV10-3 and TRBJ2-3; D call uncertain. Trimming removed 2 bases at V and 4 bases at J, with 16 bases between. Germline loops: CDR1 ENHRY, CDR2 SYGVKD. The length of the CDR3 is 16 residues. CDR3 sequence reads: CAISEVPTAAPDTQYF. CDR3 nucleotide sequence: TGTGCCATCAGTGAGGTCCCCACAGCCGCGCCAGATACGCAGTATTTT.

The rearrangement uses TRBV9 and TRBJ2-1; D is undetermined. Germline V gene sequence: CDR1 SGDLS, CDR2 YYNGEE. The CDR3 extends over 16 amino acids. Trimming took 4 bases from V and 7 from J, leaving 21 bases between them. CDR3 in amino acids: CASSTPTARFENEQFF. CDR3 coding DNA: TGTGCCAGCAGCACCCCCACGGCGAGGTTTGAGAATGAGCAGTTCTTC.

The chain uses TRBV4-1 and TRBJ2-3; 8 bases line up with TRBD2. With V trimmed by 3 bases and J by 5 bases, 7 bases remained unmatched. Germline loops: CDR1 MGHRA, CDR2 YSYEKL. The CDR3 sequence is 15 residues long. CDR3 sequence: CASSQDGLAGDTQYF. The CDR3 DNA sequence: TGCGCCAGCAGCCAGGATGGGCTAGCGGGAGATACGCAGTATTTT.

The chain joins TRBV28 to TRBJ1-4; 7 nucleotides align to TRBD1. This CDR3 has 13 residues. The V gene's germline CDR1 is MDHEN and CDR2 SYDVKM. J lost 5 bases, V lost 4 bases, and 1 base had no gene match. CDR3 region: CASSWDRNEKLFF. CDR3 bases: TGTGCCAGCAGTTGGGACAGAAATGAAAAACTGTTTTTT.